Included here is one T cell receptor beta chain sequence, with context. Every sampled donor was Caucasian and healthy. The record originates from a study of identical twins. A universal primer site arose from template switching, and cDNA bore unique molecular identifiers. TCRdb reanalysed the 5' RACE reads using MiXCR and keeps one entry per CDR3 protein. This table has more than 650,000 distinct CDR3 sequences, 6% to 6.5% appearing once. Germline CDR1 MDHEN, CDR2 SYDVKM. Trimming cost V 11 bases and J 3 bases; bases outside gene matches: 7. The CDR3 totals 13 residues. The rearrangement links TRBV28 to TRBJ2-5, with 9 bases fitting TRBD1. The sample was naive T cells sorted from blood. The receptor comes from a man aged 18 to 30 in good health. The CDR3 nucleotides read TGTGCCGCAAGGACAGGGGTAGAAGAGACCCAGTACTTC. Translation: CAARTGVEETQYF.